This TCR beta chain originates from a study of PD-L1 blockade in urothelial cancer. Turning to the study itself: Tumor samples held a median approximately 1,400 T cells. Findings and limits, study-wide: There were more tumor-infiltrating T lymphocytes in patients with durable benefit. Clones that were tumor-associated expanded more in the blood of durable-benefit patients at 3 weeks.

The CDR3 is 14 residues long. Trimming left V 3 bases short and J 6 bases short, with 14 bases between. CDR1 SGHAT and CDR2 FQDESV come from the germline V gene (reference sequence). The authors spiked synthetic TCR analog templates into each PCR. TCRdb's table, derived via immunoSEQ multiplex PCR, lists solely in-frame clones and lacks some. The sample lists 35,000 to 45,000 clones; roughly a third were seen once. For this clone: Its antigen is still unknown.

The clonotype was recovered from a man aged 55 to 70 with urothelial cancer. The specimen comprised tumor tissue, sampled before atezolizumab (anti-PD-L1) treatment. The rearrangement links TRBV11-1 to TRBJ1-1; the D is unclear. The CDR3 region has the DNA TGTGCCAGCAGCTTCCCCGGTGAGTTCCCTGAAGCTTTCTTT. Protein sequence: CASSFPGEFPEAFF.